This TCR beta chain is drawn from a study of blood T cell repertoires in COVID-19. About the study: Samples of COVID-19 (acute and convalescent) were obtained from the United States, Italy and Spain. In each case, the material was cDNA or gDNA derived from T cells, B-cell-depleted T cells, or PBMCs.

In the original workflow: Estimation of nucleated cell counts was performed using reference gene primer amplification. TCRdb keeps only in-frame clones here, not all; method: immunoSEQ multiplex PCR. The V and J calls and clone size were taken over from that table, and D and trimming were inferred from the DNA. Here the sample spans around 320,000 clones, around 89% being singletons. The CDR3 spans 15 residues. Germline CDR1 SQVTM, CDR2 ANQGSEA. The V and J ends lost 1 base and 1 base respectively, with 11 bases between them. This sequence was found in a woman in her twenties or thirties who had recovered from COVID-19. V is TRBV29-1 and J is TRBJ2-1; TRBD2 might be the D (5 bases). The sequencing input was peripheral blood. CDR3 sequence: CSVEARRTSYNEQFF. The CDR3 DNA reads TGCAGCGTTGAAGCGCGAAGGACTTCCTACAATGAGCAGTTCTTC.